Below, one T cell receptor beta chain is given with its context. For bulk TCR libraries, previously described methods and listed TCR primers were used. TCRdb re-called the PCR reads with MiXCR, one entry per CDR3 protein. The repertoire holds 460,000 or so distinct CDR3 sequences, with roughly 24% as singletons. V was shortened by 4 bases and J by 0 bases, with 15 bases between the two germline ends. The CDR3 sequence is 16 residues long. Germline CDR1 SEHNR, CDR2 FQNEAQ (reference sequence). This entry is derived from a study of molecular identifiers for immune sequencing clone quantification. This sequence originates from a human donor in good health. Some libraries in this study had Jurkat cell RNA spiked in. The sequencing sample was made of naive CD8+ T cells from blood, with Jurkat cell RNA spiked in. As for subset: FACS-sorted CD8+CD4-CCR7+CD45RA+ naive T cells. The V and J genes are TRBV7-9 and TRBJ1-1; D is possibly TRBD1 (6 bases). CDR3: CASSYSVGGLNTEAFF. The CDR3 DNA sequence: TGTGCCAGCAGCTACTCCGTAGGGGGTTTGAACACTGAAGCTTTCTTT.